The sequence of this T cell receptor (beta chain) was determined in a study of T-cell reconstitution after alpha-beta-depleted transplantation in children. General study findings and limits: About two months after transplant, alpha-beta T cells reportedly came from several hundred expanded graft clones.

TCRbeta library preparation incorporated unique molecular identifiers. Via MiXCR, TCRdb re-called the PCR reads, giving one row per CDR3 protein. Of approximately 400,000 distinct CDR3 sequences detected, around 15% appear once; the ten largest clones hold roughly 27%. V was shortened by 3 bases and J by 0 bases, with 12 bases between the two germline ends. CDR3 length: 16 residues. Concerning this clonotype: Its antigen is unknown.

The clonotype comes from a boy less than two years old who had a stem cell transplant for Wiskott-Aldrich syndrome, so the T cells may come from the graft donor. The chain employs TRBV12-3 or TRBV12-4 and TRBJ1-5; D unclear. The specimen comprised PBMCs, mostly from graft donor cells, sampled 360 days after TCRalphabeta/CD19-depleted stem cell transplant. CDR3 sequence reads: CASSFLGGYSNQPQHF. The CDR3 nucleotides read TGTGCCAGCAGTTTTCTGGGCGGATATAGCAATCAGCCCCAGCATTTT.